This paragraph covers one T cell receptor (beta chain) sequence. What it recognizes is unknown. This record belongs to a study of beta chain features in type 1 diabetes. The study, taken as a whole, reports: Naive, central memory and Treg TCRB repertoires seemed to resemble each other more closely in patients than they did in healthy donors.

The whole isolated RNA underwent reverse transcription, so sequencing captured expressed TCRB transcripts. Using immunoSEQ multiplex PCR, the repertoire was profiled, and TCRdb retains in-frame clones only, with some absent. The sample has hundreds of thousands of clones; 10% to 15% are singletons. This CDR3 contains 13 residues. Germline CDR1 and CDR2: KGHSH and LQKENI. V lost 3 bases, J lost 10 bases, and 6 bases stayed unmatched. Staining for CD45RO/CCR7/CD25/CD127/CD95/CD27 allowed sorting of CD4+ naive, central memory, regulatory and stem cell-like memory cells. The V call is TRBV18, the J call TRBJ1-2; TRBD1 matches 9 bases. The receptor was derived from a young man in good health. Source material: naive CD4+ T cells from blood. DNA of the CDR3: TGTGCCAGCTCACCTGGGACAGGGTCTGACTACACCTTC. This codes for CASSPGTGSDYTF.